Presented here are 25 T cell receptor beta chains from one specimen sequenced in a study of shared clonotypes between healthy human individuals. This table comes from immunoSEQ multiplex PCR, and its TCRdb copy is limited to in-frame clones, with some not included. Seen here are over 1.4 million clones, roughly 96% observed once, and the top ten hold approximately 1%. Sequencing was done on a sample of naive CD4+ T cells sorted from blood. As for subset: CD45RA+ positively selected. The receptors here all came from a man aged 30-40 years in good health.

In DNA form, the CDR3 reads TGCGCCAGCAGCTCGGGACAGGGCTATGGCTACACCTTC. As protein: CASSSGQGYGYTF. This chain links TRBV5-1 with TRBJ1-2, with 9 bases aligning to TRBD1. The CDR3 length is 13 residues. Germline trimming cut 3 bases from V and 4 bases from J; bases unmatched to any gene: 1. Germline lookup yields CDR1 SGHRS and CDR2 YFSETQ. Complete variable domain (other parts from reference TRBV5-1 and TRBJ1-2): KAGVTQTPRYLIKTRGQQVTLSCSPISGHRSVSWYQQTPGQGLQFLFEYFSETQRNKGNFPGRFSGRQFSNSRSEMNVSTLELGDSALYLCASSSGQGYGYTFGSGTRLTVV.

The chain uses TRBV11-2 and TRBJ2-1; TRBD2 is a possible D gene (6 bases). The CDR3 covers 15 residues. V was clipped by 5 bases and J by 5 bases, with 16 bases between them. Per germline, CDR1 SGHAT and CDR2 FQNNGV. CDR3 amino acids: CASSPLLRGNNEQFF. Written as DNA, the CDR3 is TGTGCCAGCAGCCCGCTTCTGCGGGGAAACAATGAGCAGTTCTTC.

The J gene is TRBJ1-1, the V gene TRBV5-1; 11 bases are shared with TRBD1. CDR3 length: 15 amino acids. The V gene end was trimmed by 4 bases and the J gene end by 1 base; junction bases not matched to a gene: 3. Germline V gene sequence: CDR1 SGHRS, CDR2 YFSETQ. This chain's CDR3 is CASSGQGAENTEAFF. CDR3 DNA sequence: TGCGCCAGCAGCGGACAGGGGGCGGAGAACACTGAAGCTTTCTTT.

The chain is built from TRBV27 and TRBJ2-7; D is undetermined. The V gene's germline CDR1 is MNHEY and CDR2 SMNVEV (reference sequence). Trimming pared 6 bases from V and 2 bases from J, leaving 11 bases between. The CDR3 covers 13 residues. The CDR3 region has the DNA TGTGCCAGCAGGTCAAACGTCCCCTACGAGCAGTACTTC. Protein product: CASRSNVPYEQYF.

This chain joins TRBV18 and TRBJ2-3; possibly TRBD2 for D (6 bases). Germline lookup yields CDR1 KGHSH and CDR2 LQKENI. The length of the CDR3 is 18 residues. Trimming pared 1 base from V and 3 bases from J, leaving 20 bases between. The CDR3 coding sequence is TGTGCCAGCTCACCACTGATCGCCGCAGGTGGGGGGACAGATACGCAGTATTTT. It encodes CASSPLIAAGGGTDTQYF.

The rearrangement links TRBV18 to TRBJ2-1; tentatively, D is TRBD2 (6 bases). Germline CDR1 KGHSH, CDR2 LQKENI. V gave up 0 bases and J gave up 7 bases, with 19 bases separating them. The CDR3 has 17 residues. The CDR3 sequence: CASSPPVLAQRWNEQFF. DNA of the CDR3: TGTGCCAGCTCACCACCGGTCCTAGCGCAAAGATGGAATGAGCAGTTCTTC.

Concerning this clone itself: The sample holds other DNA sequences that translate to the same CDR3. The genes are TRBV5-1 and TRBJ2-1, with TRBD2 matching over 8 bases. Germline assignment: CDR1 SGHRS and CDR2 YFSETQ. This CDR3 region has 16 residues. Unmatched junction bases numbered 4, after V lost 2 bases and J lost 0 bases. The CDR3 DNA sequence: TGCGCCAGCAGCTTTACTAGCGGAAGCTCCTACAATGAGCAGTTCTTC. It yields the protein CASSFTSGSSYNEQFF.

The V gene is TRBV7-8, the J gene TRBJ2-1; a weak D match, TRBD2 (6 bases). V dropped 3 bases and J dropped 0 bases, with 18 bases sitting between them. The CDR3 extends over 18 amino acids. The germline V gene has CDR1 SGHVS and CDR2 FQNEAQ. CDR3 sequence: CASSFWGGGKSSYNEQFF. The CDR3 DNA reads TGTGCCAGCAGCTTTTGGGGCGGCGGGAAAAGCTCCTACAATGAGCAGTTCTTC.

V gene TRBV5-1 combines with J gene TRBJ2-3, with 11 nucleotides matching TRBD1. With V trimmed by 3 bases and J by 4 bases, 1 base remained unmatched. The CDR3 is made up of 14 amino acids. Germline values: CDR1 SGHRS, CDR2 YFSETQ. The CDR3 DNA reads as TGCGCCAGCAGCTCGGACAGGGGGCCAGATACGCAGTATTTT. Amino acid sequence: CASSSDRGPDTQYF. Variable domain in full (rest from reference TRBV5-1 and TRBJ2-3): KAGVTQTPRYLIKTRGQQVTLSCSPISGHRSVSWYQQTPGQGLQFLFEYFSETQRNKGNFPGRFSGRQFSNSRSEMNVSTLELGDSALYLCASSSDRGPDTQYFGPGTRLTVL.

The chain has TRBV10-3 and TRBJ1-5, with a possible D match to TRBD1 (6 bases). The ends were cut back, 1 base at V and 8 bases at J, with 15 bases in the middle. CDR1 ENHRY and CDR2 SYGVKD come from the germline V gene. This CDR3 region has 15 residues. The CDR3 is CAISELAGAGKPQHF. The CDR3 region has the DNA TGTGCCATCAGTGAGTTGGCAGGGGCTGGGAAGCCCCAGCATTTT.

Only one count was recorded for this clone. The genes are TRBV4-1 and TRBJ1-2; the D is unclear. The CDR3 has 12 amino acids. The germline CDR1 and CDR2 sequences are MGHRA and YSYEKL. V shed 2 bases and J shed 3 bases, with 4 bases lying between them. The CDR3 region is CASSQSDYGYTF. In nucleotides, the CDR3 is TGCGCCAGCAGCCAATCCGACTATGGCTACACCTTC.

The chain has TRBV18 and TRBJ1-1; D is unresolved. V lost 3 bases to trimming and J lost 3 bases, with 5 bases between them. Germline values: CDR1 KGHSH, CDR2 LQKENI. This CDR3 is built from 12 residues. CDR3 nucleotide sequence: TGTGCCAGCTCACCGGATGACACTGAAGCTTTCTTT. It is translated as CASSPDDTEAFF.

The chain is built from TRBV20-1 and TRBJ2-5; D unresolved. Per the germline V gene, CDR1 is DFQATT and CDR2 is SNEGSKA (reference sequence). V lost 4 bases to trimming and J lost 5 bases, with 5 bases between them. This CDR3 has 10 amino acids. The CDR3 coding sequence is TGCAGTGCTATTTCCGAGACCCAGTACTTC. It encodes CSAISETQYF.

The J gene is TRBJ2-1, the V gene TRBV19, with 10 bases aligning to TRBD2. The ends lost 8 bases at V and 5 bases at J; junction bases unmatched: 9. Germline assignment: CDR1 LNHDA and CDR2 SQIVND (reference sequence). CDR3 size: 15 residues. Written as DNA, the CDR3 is TGTGCCAGTGGCCCCTCGGGACTAGCGAACAATGAGCAGTTCTTC. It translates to CASGPSGLANNEQFF.

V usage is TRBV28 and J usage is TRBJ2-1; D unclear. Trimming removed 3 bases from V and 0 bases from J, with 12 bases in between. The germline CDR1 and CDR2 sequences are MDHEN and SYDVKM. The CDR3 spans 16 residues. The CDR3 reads CASSFILVLSYNEQFF. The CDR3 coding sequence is TGTGCCAGCAGTTTTATCTTAGTACTCTCCTACAATGAGCAGTTCTTC.

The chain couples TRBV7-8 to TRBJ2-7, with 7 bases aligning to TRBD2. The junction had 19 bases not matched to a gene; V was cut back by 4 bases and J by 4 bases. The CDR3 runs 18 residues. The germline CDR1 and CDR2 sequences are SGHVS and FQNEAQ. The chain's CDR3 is CASSSGPMAGAGKYEQYF. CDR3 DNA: TGTGCCAGCAGCTCCGGTCCCATGGCGGGAGCTGGGAAATACGAGCAGTACTTC.

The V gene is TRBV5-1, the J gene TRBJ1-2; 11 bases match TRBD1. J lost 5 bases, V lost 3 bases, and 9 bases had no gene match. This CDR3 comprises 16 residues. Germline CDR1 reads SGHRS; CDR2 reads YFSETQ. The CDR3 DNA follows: TGCGCCAGCAGCTCAGACGGAGGACAGGGGGCGTATGGCTACACCTTC. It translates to CASSSDGGQGAYGYTF.

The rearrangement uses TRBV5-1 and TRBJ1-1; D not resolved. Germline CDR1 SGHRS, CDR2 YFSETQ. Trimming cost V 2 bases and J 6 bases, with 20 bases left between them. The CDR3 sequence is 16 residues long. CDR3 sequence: CASSFGPATTPAEAFF. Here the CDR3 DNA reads TGCGCCAGCAGCTTTGGCCCTGCGACGACTCCGGCTGAAGCTTTCTTT.

This CDR3 is CATRGLAGLYNEQFF. CDR3 sequence (DNA): TGTGCCACCAGGGGACTAGCGGGACTCTACAATGAGCAGTTCTTC. V is TRBV10-3 and J is TRBJ2-1; 13 positions agree with TRBD2. The V gene end was trimmed by 10 bases and the J gene end by 3 bases; junction bases not matched to a gene: 6. This CDR3 is 15 amino acids long. Germline V lookup: CDR1 ENHRY, CDR2 SYGVKD.

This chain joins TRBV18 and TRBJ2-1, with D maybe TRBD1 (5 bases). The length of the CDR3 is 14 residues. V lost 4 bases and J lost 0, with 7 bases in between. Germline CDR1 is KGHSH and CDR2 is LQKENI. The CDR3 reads CASSRGGSYNEQFF. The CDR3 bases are TGTGCCAGCTCACGGGGCGGCTCCTACAATGAGCAGTTCTTC.

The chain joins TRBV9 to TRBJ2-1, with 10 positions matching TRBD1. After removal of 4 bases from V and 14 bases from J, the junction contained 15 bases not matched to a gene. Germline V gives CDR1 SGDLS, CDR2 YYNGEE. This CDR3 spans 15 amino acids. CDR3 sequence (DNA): TGTGCCAGCAGCTCCAAAAGCCCCGGGACAGGGGTTGAGTTCTTC. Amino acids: CASSSKSPGTGVEFF.

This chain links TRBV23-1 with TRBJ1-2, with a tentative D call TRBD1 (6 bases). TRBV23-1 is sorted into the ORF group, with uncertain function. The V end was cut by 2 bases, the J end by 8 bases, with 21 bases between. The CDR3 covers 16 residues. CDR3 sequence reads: CASSQRFVRDNHGYTF. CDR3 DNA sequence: TGCGCCAGCAGTCAAAGGTTCGTTCGGGACAATCACGGCTACACCTTC.

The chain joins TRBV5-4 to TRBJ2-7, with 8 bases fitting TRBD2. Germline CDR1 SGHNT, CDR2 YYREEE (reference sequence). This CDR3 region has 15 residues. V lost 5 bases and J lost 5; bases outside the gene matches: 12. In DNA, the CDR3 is TGTGCCAGCAGTCACCGGGGGGGAGACCTTCACGAGCAGTACTTC. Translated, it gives CASSHRGGDLHEQYF.

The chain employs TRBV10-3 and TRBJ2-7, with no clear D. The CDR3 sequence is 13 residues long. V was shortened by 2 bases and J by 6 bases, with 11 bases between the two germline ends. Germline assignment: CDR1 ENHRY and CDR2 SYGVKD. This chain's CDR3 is CAISELEVGEQYF. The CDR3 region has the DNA TGTGCCATCAGTGAGCTCGAGGTGGGCGAGCAGTACTTC.

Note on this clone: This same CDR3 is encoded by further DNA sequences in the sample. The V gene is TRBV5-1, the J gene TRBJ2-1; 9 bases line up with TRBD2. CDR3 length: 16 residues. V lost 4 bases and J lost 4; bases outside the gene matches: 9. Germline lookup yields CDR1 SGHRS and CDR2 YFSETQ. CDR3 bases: TGCGCCAGCAGCCAGAATAGCGGGAGCTCTTACAATGAGCAGTTCTTC. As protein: CASSQNSGSSYNEQFF.